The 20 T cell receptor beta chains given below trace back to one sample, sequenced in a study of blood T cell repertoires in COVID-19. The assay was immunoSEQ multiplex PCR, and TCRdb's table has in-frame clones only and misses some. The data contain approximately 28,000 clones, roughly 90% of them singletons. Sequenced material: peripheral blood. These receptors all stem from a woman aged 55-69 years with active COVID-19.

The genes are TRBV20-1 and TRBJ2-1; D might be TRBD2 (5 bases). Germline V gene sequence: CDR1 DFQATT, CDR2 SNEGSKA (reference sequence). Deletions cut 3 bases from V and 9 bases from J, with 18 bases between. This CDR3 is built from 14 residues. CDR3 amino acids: CSASDLRAASEQFF. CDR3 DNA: TGCAGTGCTAGTGATTTGCGGGCGGCTAGTGAGCAGTTCTTC.

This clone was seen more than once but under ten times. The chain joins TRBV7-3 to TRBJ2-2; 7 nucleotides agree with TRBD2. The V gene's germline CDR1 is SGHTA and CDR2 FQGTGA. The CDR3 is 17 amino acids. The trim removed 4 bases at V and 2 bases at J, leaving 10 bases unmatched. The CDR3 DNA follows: TGTGCCAGCAGCTATTACGGACTAGTGAAAAACACCGGGGAGCTGTTTTTT. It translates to CASSYYGLVKNTGELFF. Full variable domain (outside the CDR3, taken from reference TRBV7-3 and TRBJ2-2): GAGVSQTPSNKVTEKGKYVELRCDPISGHTALYWYRQSLGQGPEFLIYFQGTGAADDSGLPNDRFFAVRPEGSVSTLKIQRTERGDSAVYLCASSYYGLVKNTGELFFGEGSRLTVL.

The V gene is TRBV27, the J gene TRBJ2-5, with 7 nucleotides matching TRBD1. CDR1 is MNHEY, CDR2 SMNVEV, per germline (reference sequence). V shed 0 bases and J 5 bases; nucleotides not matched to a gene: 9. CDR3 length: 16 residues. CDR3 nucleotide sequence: TGTGCCAGCAGTTTATCAACGACAGGGACACGCGAGACCCAGTACTTC. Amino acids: CASSLSTTGTRETQYF.

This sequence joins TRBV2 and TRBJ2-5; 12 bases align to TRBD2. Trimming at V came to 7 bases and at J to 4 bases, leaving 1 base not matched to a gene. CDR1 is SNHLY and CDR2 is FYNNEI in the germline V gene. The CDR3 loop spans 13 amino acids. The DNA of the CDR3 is TGTGCCAGCAAGGGACTAGCGGGAGAGACCCAGTACTTC. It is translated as CASKGLAGETQYF.

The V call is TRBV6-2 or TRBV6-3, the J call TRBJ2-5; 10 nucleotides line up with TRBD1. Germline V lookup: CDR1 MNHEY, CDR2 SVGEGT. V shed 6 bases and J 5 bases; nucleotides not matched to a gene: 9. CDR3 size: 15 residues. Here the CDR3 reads CASSPRGQGSETQYF. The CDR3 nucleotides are TGTGCCAGCAGCCCCCGGGGACAGGGGAGCGAGACCCAGTACTTC.

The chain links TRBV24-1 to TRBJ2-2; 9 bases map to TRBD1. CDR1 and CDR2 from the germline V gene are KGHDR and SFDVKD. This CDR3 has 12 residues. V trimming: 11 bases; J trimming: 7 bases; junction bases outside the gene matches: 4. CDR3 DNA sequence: TGTGCCATCCGACAGGGGGACGGGGAGCTGTTTTTT. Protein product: CAIRQGDGELFF.

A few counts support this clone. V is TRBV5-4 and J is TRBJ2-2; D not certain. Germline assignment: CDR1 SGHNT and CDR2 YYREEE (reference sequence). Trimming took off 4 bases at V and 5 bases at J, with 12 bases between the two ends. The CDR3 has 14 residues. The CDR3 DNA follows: TGTGCCAGCAGCGAAGAAGTCGAGACCGGGGAGCTGTTTTTT. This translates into CASSEEVETGELFF.

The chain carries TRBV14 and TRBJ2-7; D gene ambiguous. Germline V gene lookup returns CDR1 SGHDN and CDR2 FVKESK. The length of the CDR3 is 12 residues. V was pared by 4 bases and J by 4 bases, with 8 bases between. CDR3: CASSPARYEQYF. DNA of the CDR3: TGTGCCAGCAGCCCCGCCCGGTACGAGCAGTACTTC.

The CDR3, as DNA: TGCGCCAGCAGCCAAGCAGGACAGATTAATGAAAAACTGTTTTTT. Protein sequence: CASSQAGQINEKLFF. The chain employs TRBV4-1 and TRBJ1-4; possibly TRBD1 for D (6 bases). The ends were cut back, 1 base at V and 4 bases at J, with 10 bases in the middle. Germline V CDR1 and CDR2: MGHRA, YSYEKL. CDR3 size: 15 residues.

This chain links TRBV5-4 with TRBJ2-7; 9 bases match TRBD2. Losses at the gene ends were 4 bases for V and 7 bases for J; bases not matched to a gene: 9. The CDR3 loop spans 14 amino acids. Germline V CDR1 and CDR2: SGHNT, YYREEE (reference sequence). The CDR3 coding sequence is TGTGCCAGCAGCCGGTGGCTAGCGGGACGGGAGCAGTACTTC. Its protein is CASSRWLAGREQYF.

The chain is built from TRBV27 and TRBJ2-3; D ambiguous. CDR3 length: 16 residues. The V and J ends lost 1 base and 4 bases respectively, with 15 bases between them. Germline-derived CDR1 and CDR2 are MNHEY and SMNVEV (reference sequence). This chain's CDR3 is CASSLLAQKLPDTQYF. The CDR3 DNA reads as TGTGCCAGCAGTTTATTAGCCCAAAAGCTTCCAGATACGCAGTATTTT.

The CDR3 DNA reads TGTGCCAGCAGTTACTCGCGGCTAGCGGGAGTAGCATACGAGCAGTACTTC. Translated, it gives CASSYSRLAGVAYEQYF. This rearrangement joins TRBV6-2 or TRBV6-3 to TRBJ2-7; TRBD2 matches at 10 bases. V lost 0 bases to trimming and J lost 4 bases; unmatched junction nucleotides: 9. This CDR3 has 17 residues. The germline V gene encodes CDR1 MNHEY and CDR2 SVGEGT.

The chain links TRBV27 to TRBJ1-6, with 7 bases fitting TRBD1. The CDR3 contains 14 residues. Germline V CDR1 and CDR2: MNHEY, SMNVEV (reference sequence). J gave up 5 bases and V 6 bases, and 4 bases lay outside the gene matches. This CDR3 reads CASRGQWNNSPLHF. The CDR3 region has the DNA TGTGCCAGCAGGGGACAGTGGAATAATTCACCCCTCCACTTT.

The CDR3 is CASSPQGQGGVPLHF. CDR3 bases: TGTGCCAGCTCACCGCAGGGACAGGGCGGTGTACCCCTCCACTTT. The J gene is TRBJ1-6, the V gene TRBV18; 9 bases agree with TRBD1. CDR3 length: 15 residues. Germline V gene lookup returns CDR1 KGHSH and CDR2 LQKENI. The trim removed 3 bases at V and 12 bases at J, leaving 9 bases unmatched.

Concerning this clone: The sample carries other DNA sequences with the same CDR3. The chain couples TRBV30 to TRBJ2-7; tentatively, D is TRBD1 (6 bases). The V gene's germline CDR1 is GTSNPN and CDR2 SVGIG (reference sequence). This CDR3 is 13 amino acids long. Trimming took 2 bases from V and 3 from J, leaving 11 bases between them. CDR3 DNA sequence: TGTGCCTGGAGTCCAGGGGACAACTACGAGCAGTACTTC. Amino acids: CAWSPGDNYEQYF.

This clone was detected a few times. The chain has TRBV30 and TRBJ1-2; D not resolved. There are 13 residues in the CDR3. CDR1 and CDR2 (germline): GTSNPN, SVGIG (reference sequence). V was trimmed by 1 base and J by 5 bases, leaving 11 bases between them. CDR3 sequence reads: CAWSGRIGYGYTF. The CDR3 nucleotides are TGTGCCTGGAGTGGCAGGATTGGGTATGGCTACACCTTC.

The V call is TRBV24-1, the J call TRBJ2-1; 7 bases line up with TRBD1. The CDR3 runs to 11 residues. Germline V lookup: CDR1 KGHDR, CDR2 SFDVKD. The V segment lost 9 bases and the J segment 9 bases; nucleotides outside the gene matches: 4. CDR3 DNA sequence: TGTGCCACCTCTGCAGGGGGTGAGCAGTTCTTC. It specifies CATSAGGEQFF.

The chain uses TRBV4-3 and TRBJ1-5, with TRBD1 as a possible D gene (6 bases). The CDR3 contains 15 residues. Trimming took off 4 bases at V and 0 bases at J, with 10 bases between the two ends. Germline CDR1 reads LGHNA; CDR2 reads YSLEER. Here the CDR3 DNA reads TGCGCCAGCAGCCCTATGACAGGTAGCAATCAGCCCCAGCATTTT. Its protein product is CASSPMTGSNQPQHF.

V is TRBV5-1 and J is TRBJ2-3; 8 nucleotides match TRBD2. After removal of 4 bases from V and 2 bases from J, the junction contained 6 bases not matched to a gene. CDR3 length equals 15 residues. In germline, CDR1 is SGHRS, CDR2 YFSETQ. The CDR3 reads CASSLTTSVTDTQYF. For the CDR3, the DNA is TGCGCCAGCAGCCTGACGACTAGCGTCACAGATACGCAGTATTTT.

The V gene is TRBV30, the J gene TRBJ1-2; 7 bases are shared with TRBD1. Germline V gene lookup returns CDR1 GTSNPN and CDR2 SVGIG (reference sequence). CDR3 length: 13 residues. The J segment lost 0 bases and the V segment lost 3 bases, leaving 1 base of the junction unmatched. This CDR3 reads CAWRGQSNYGYTF. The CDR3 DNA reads TGTGCCTGGAGGGGACAGTCTAACTATGGCTACACCTTC.